What follows is one TCR beta chain and its context. This sample is drawn from a study of control samples from healthy donors and cancer patients. Assay used: immunoSEQ multiplex PCR; TCRdb lists only in-frame clones, some missing. The data hold around 170,000 clones, with more than 80% observed a single time. The germline V gene has CDR1 LGHNA and CDR2 YNFKEQ. The CDR3 is 15 residues long. V trimming: 8 bases; J trimming: 5 bases; junction bases outside the gene matches: 15. The receptor comes from a man aged 30 to 45 in good health. V gene TRBV4-2 combines with J gene TRBJ2-7; TRBD2 matches at 7 bases. Sequenced material: blood. The DNA for the CDR3 is TGTGCCAGCCACCAGGGAGGGGTGGGAGACCACGAGCAGTACTTC. Amino acid sequence: CASHQGGVGDHEQYF.